These 28 T cell receptor beta chains originate from one sample sequenced in a study of beta chain features in type 1 diabetes. TCRB transcripts that were expressed got sequenced, as all of the isolated RNA had been reverse transcribed. Profiling relied on immunoSEQ multiplex PCR, and the TCRdb table lists in-frame clones only, not all of them. The sample includes 220,000 or so clones, under 70% of them seen just once. The sample consisted of naive CD4+ T cells from blood. The receptors here all came from a man between 25 and 39 years old in good health.

V is TRBV23-1 and J is TRBJ2-7; tentative D call: TRBD2 (6 bases). TRBV23-1 is sorted into the ORF group, with uncertain function. Trimming removed 4 bases at V and 0 bases at J, with 10 bases between. This CDR3 contains 14 residues. CDR3 bases: TGCGCCAGCAGTCGTCCGCGGGACTCCTACGAGCAGTACTTC. Residues: CASSRPRDSYEQYF.

This clone appeared a single time. The chain carries TRBV5-1 and TRBJ2-7; perhaps TRBD1 as D (6 bases). V dropped 4 bases and J dropped 7 bases, with 21 bases sitting between them. This CDR3 contains 15 residues. Looked up from germline, CDR1 is SGHRS and CDR2 is YFSETQ. Written as DNA, the CDR3 is TGCGCCAGCAGCCTCACAGGGAGCCCTAGGAGAGAGCAGTACTTC. Residues: CASSLTGSPRREQYF. The whole variable domain, remainder taken from reference TRBV5-1 and TRBJ2-7, is KAGVTQTPRYLIKTRGQQVTLSCSPISGHRSVSWYQQTPGQGLQFLFEYFSETQRNKGNFPGRFSGRQFSNSRSEMNVSTLELGDSALYLCASSLTGSPRREQYFGPGTRLTVT.

About this clone itself: The sample contains more than one DNA sequence encoding this CDR3. The chain uses TRBV29-1 and TRBJ1-1, with D maybe TRBD1 (5 bases). CDR1 is SQVTM, CDR2 ANQGSEA, per germline. This CDR3 comprises 12 residues. V lost 5 bases and J 0 bases, leaving 7 bases between the germline ends. This CDR3 reads CSVQGMNTEAFF. CDR3 coding DNA: TGCAGCGTTCAGGGAATGAACACTGAAGCTTTCTTT.

V usage is TRBV25-1 and J usage is TRBJ1-3; D possibly corresponds to TRBD1 (5 bases). The CDR3 loop spans 13 amino acids. Germline loops: CDR1 MGHDK, CDR2 SYGVNS. The V end lost 8 bases, the J end lost 2 bases, and 10 bases lay between the germline ends. CDR3 coding DNA: TGTGCCAGCCGGGGGTCACCTGGAAACACCATATATTTT. Protein: CASRGSPGNTIYF.

The chain uses TRBV5-6 and TRBJ1-2; perhaps TRBD1 as D (6 bases). Germline V gene data show CDR1 as SGHDT and CDR2 as YYEEEE. This CDR3 has 14 amino acids. The V gene lost 0 bases and the J gene lost 4 bases, with 10 bases spanning the gap. CDR3: CASSLGRQVYGYTF. CDR3 sequence (DNA): TGTGCCAGCAGCTTGGGACGACAGGTCTATGGCTACACCTTC.

The rearrangement joins TRBV29-1 to TRBJ2-1; TRBD2 matches at 8 bases. The length of the CDR3 is 14 residues. With 6 bases clipped from V and 2 bases from J, the junction kept 6 bases outside the gene matches. Germline CDR1 and CDR2: SQVTM and ANQGSEA. This CDR3 is CSVLAGQPYNEQFF. The DNA of the CDR3 is TGCAGCGTCTTAGCGGGGCAACCCTACAATGAGCAGTTCTTC.

This chain uses TRBV28 with TRBJ2-5; tentative D call: TRBD1 (5 bases). V lost 6 bases, J lost 5 bases, and 13 bases lay in between. CDR1 MDHEN and CDR2 SYDVKM come from the germline V gene. The CDR3 has 13 amino acids. The CDR3 region has the DNA TGTGCCAGCAGGCGGCAGGGCACCGAGACCCAGTACTTC. Translation gives CASRRQGTETQYF.

The chain recombines TRBV5-1 with TRBJ2-2; possibly TRBD2 for D (6 bases). Trimming removed 2 bases at V and 3 bases at J, with 11 bases between. The V gene's germline CDR1 is SGHRS and CDR2 YFSETQ. The CDR3 consists of 15 residues. The CDR3 sequence: CASSLGGAHTGELFF. In DNA form, the CDR3 reads TGCGCCAGCAGCTTAGGAGGGGCGCACACCGGGGAGCTGTTTTTT.

This clone has a single count. This chain joins TRBV30 and TRBJ2-7; D remains ambiguous. This CDR3 has 11 amino acids. V was pared by 0 bases and J by 6 bases, with 6 bases between. Per the germline V gene, CDR1 is GTSNPN and CDR2 is SVGIG (reference sequence). This chain's CDR3 is CAWSVTGEQYF. For the CDR3, the DNA is TGTGCCTGGAGTGTAACCGGCGAGCAGTACTTC. Together with reference TRBV30 and TRBJ2-7, the CDR3 gives the full variable domain: SQTIHQWPATLVQPVGSPLSLECTVEGTSNPNLYWYRQAAGRGLQLLFYSVGIGQISSEVPQNLSASRPQDRQFILSSKKLLLSDSGFYLCAWSVTGEQYFGPGTRLTVT.

This clone showed up just a few times. The chain combines TRBV30 with TRBJ2-3; the D call may be TRBD1 or TRBD2 (5 bases each). Germline CDR1 is GTSNPN and CDR2 is SVGIG (reference sequence). Trimming took 1 base from V and 4 from J, leaving 9 bases between them. The CDR3 extends over 13 amino acids. This CDR3 is CAWSGQGADTQYF. The CDR3 nucleotides read TGTGCCTGGAGTGGGCAGGGAGCAGATACGCAGTATTTT.

This clone came up once. V and J are TRBV18 and TRBJ2-7; TRBD2 aligns across 7 bases. V trimming: 2 bases; J trimming: 3 bases; junction bases outside the gene matches: 4. This CDR3 has 14 residues. Germline assignment: CDR1 KGHSH and CDR2 LQKENI. The CDR3 is CASSPSAGSYEQYF. CDR3 coding DNA: TGTGCCAGCTCACCATCAGCGGGGAGCTACGAGCAGTACTTC.

There are a few counts of this clone. J is TRBJ2-7 and V is TRBV9, with D unresolved. The V gene's germline CDR1 is SGDLS and CDR2 YYNGEE. This CDR3 region has 13 residues. Trimming stripped 0 bases from V and 5 bases from J, with 9 bases between. The CDR3 bases are TGTGCCAGCAGCGTAGCTACCCAGAACGAGCAGTACTTC. This sequence encodes CASSVATQNEQYF. The full variable domain, its missing parts supplied by reference TRBV9 and TRBJ2-7, is DSGVTQTPKHLITATGQRVTLRCSPRSGDLSVYWYQQSLDQGLQFLIQYYNGEERAKGNILERFSAQQFPDLHSELNLSSLELGDSALYFCASSVATQNEQYFGPGTRLTVT.

This clone was counted a few times. This chain uses TRBV4-3 with TRBJ2-4; 7 bases fit TRBD2. V lost 0 bases to trimming and J lost 6 bases; unmatched junction nucleotides: 8. The germline V gene encodes CDR1 LGHNA and CDR2 YSLEER. The CDR3 has 16 residues. CDR3 amino acids: CASSQDQPGRRNIQYF. The CDR3 DNA is TGCGCCAGCAGCCAAGATCAACCCGGGAGGAGAAACATTCAGTACTTC.

The chain recombines TRBV25-1 with TRBJ2-5; 12 bases line up with TRBD1. Germline V CDR1 and CDR2: MGHDK, SYGVNS. The CDR3 contains 15 residues. V gave up 5 bases and J gave up 1 base; unmatched junction bases: 2. CDR3 in amino acids: CASSWDRGRQETQYF. CDR3 DNA: TGTGCCAGCAGTTGGGACAGGGGGCGCCAAGAGACCCAGTACTTC.

Notes on this clone: This same CDR3 is encoded by further DNA sequences in the sample. The chain joins TRBV6-5 to TRBJ2-7, with a tentative D call TRBD1 (5 bases). V was cut by 6 bases and J by 4 bases, with 13 bases left in between. The CDR3 is made up of 13 amino acids. Germline V gives CDR1 MNHEY, CDR2 SVGAGI. DNA for the CDR3: TGTGCCAGCAGGTTGCAGGGTTCTTACGAGCAGTACTTC. Encoded protein: CASRLQGSYEQYF.

This clone was observed a few times. The gene calls are TRBV29-1 and TRBJ2-3; 9 nucleotides align to TRBD1. The CDR3 contains 16 residues. Germline trimming cut 4 bases from V and 4 bases from J; bases unmatched to any gene: 12. In germline, CDR1 is SQVTM, CDR2 ANQGSEA. CDR3 bases: TGCAGCGTTGGGTACCGGACAGGGGACGTTGCAGATACGCAGTATTTT. This codes for CSVGYRTGDVADTQYF.

V and J are TRBV30 and TRBJ2-5; 7 nucleotides match TRBD1. The CDR3 length is 14 residues. V lost 0 bases and J lost 1; bases outside the gene matches: 2. CDR1 is GTSNPN and CDR2 is SVGIG in the germline V gene (reference sequence). The CDR3 coding sequence is TGTGCCTGGAGTGTAGGGGGCCTCCAAGAGACCCAGTACTTC. Translating it yields CAWSVGGLQETQYF.

The chain links TRBV7-2 to TRBJ2-5, with 8 bases that match TRBD1. Per the germline V gene, CDR1 is SGHTA and CDR2 is FQGNSA. The CDR3 extends over 12 amino acids. J gave up 9 bases and V 5 bases, and 5 bases lay outside the gene matches. CDR3: CASSPRGPPQYF. Written as DNA, the CDR3 is TGTGCCAGCAGCCCCAGGGGGCCGCCCCAGTACTTC.

Concerning this clone: The same CDR3 is also encoded by other DNA sequences in this sample. The V gene is TRBV6-6, the J gene TRBJ2-6; no reliable D call. This CDR3 is built from 15 residues. V lost 0 bases to trimming and J lost 0 bases, with 3 bases between them. The germline V gene encodes CDR1 MNHNY and CDR2 SVGAGI (reference sequence). The chain's CDR3 is CASSYSSSGANVLTF. The CDR3 DNA sequence: TGTGCCAGCAGTTACTCGAGCTCTGGGGCCAACGTCCTGACTTTC.

This clone has just a few counts. V and J are TRBV2 and TRBJ1-2; D unclear. The CDR3 is made up of 11 amino acids. Per germline, CDR1 SNHLY and CDR2 FYNNEI. Trimming pared 3 bases from V and 5 bases from J, leaving 4 bases between. The CDR3 sequence: CASSDRYGYTF. The CDR3 DNA reads as TGTGCCAGCAGTGATCGGTATGGCTACACCTTC.

The chain combines TRBV25-1 with TRBJ2-3; TRBD1 is a possible D gene (6 bases). Germline V lookup: CDR1 MGHDK, CDR2 SYGVNS. The CDR3 covers 15 residues. Trimming stripped 2 bases from V and 1 base from J, with 10 bases between. The chain's CDR3 is CASSEPGARTDTQYF. The DNA of the CDR3 is TGTGCCAGCAGTGAACCAGGGGCGCGCACAGATACGCAGTATTTT.

This chain uses TRBV2 with TRBJ2-5; no firm D call. This CDR3 is built from 12 residues. Germline V lookup: CDR1 SNHLY, CDR2 FYNNEI. The ends were cut back, 1 base at V and 5 bases at J, with 5 bases in the middle. The CDR3 here is CASSEGVETQYF. The CDR3 DNA is TGTGCCAGCAGTGAAGGGGTGGAGACCCAGTACTTC. The full variable domain, completed using reference TRBV2 and TRBJ2-5, is EPEVTQTPSHQVTQMGQEVILRCVPISNHLYFYWYRQILGQKVEFLVSFYNNEISEKSEIFDDQFSVERPDGSNFTLKIRSTKLEDSAMYFCASSEGVETQYFGPGTRLLVL.

V is TRBV10-3 and J is TRBJ1-2, with D uncertain. V shed 10 bases and J shed 8 bases, with 14 bases lying between them. This CDR3 spans 11 amino acids. Germline V gene data show CDR1 as ENHRY and CDR2 as SYGVKD. This CDR3 reads CATDGVSGYTF. The CDR3 DNA reads as TGTGCCACCGATGGGGTGAGCGGCTACACCTTC.

CDR3 region: CASSVAPGQRNSGANVLTF. CDR3 DNA sequence: TGTGCCAGCAGCGTGGCACCGGGACAGAGGAACTCTGGGGCCAACGTCCTGACTTTC. The rearrangement joins TRBV9 to TRBJ2-6, with 7 bases fitting TRBD1. Germline-derived CDR1 and CDR2 are SGDLS and YYNGEE. The CDR3 is 19 amino acids. V dropped 2 bases and J dropped 0; count of bases not matched to a gene: 11.

The genes are TRBV7-9 and TRBJ2-1; D not resolved. CDR3 size: 12 residues. Between the trimmed V and J ends, which lost 5 bases and 9 bases, there was a span of 11 bases. Germline V CDR1 and CDR2: SEHNR, FQNEAQ (reference sequence). CDR3 in amino acids: CASSNQWTEQFF. CDR3 bases: TGTGCCAGCAGCAACCAGTGGACTGAGCAGTTCTTC. Variable domain in full (rest from reference TRBV7-9 and TRBJ2-1): DTGVSQNPRHKITKRGQNVTFRCDPISEHNRLYWYRQTLGQGPEFLTYFQNEAQLEKSRLLSDRFSAERPKGSFSTLEIQRTEQGDSAMYLCASSNQWTEQFFGPGTRLTVL.

CDR3 protein: CASSRRDSYGYTF. The CDR3 DNA reads as TGTGCCAGCAGCCGGAGGGACAGCTATGGCTACACCTTC. The chain has TRBV14 and TRBJ1-2; 7 bases map to TRBD1. CDR1 and CDR2 (germline): SGHDN, FVKESK. The trim removed 4 bases at V and 4 bases at J, leaving 3 bases unmatched. The CDR3 totals 13 residues.

The J gene is TRBJ1-2, the V gene TRBV29-1; no clear D. Germline V gives CDR1 SQVTM, CDR2 ANQGSEA. The CDR3 covers 11 residues. Trimming shortened V by 3 bases and J by 3 bases, and 5 bases separated the two germline ends. The CDR3 DNA reads as TGCAGCGTTGACCGCGACTATGGCTACACCTTC. It is translated as CSVDRDYGYTF.

The rearrangement joins TRBV6-5 to TRBJ2-3; no reliable D call. This CDR3 is built from 12 residues. Germline loops: CDR1 MNHEY, CDR2 SVGAGI. Between the trimmed V and J ends, which lost 6 bases and 5 bases, there was a span of 9 bases. In nucleotides, the CDR3 is TGTGCCAGCAGCAGGTCCGGAGATACGCAGTATTTT. Translating gives CASSRSGDTQYF.